What follows describes a single T cell receptor (beta chain). Its antigen remains unidentified. The sample originates from a study of T cells in Graves' hyperthyroidism and ophthalmopathy. Study-wide results and limits: Ophthalmopathy onset followed model prediction by a median roughly 6 months.

Authors of the study amplified TCR beta CDR3 regions from RNA transcripts. TCR CDR3 regions were first amplified by RT-PCR with HTBI primers. TCRdb called the multiplex PCR reads again in MiXCR, with one record for every CDR3 protein. The table shows under 350,000 distinct CDR3 sequences, with about a sixth occurring only once. Trimming left V 3 bases short and J 1 base short, with 9 bases between. Germline lookup yields CDR1 SGHTA and CDR2 FQGNSA. The CDR3 has 14 amino acids. The rearrangement links TRBV7-2 to TRBJ2-5; D ambiguous. This sequence originates from a woman in her sixties or seventies with Graves' ophthalmopathy. Sequencing used blood. The CDR3 sequence is CASSLLVSQETQYF. CDR3 coding DNA: TGTGCCAGCAGCTTGCTCGTCAGCCAAGAGACCCAGTACTTC.